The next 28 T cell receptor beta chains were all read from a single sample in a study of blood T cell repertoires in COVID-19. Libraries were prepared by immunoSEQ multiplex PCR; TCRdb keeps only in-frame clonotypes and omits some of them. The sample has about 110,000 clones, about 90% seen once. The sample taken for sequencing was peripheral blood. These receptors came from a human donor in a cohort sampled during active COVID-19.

The CDR3 nucleotides read TGCGCCAGCAGCCCCCGGGATTCTGGAAACACCATATATTTT. It codes for CASSPRDSGNTIYF. J is TRBJ1-3 and V is TRBV5-1; D not certain. Germline CDR1 is SGHRS and CDR2 is YFSETQ. The CDR3 totals 14 residues. V was trimmed by 4 bases and J by 1 base, leaving 9 bases between them.

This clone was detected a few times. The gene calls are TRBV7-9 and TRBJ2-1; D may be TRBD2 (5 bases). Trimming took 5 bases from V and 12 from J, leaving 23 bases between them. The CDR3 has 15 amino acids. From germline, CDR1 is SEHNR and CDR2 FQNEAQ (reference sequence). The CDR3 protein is CASSLPRRSDGVQFF. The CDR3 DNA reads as TGTGCCAGCAGCCTCCCTCGGCGGAGCGACGGGGTGCAGTTCTTC.

DNA of the CDR3: TGTGCCAGCAACTGGAATCCGACTAGCGGGGGGTCCGGGGAGCTGTTTTTT. Translating gives CASNWNPTSGGSGELFF. The V call is TRBV2, the J call TRBJ2-2, with 13 bases that match TRBD2. This CDR3 contains 17 residues. V was pared by 7 bases and J by 6 bases, with 11 bases of the junction left unmatched. The germline V gene encodes CDR1 SNHLY and CDR2 FYNNEI.

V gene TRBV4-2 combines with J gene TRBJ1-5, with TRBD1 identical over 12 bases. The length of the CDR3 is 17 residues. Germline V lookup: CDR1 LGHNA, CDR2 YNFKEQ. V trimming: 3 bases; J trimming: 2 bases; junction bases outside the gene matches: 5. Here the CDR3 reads CASSQMGQGAGNQPQHF. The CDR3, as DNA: TGTGCCAGCAGCCAGATGGGACAGGGGGCGGGCAATCAGCCCCAGCATTTT.

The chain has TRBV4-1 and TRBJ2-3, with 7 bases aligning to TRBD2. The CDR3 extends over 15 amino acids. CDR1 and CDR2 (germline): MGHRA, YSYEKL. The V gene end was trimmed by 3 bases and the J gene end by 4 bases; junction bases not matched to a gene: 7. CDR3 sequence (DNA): TGCGCCAGCAGCCACTACTCTAGCGGCCCAGATACGCAGTATTTT. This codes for CASSHYSSGPDTQYF.

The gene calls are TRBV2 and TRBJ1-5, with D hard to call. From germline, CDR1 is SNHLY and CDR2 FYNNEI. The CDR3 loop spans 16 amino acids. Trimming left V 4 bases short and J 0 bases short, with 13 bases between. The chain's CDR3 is CASSAREAYSNQPQHF. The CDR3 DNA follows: TGTGCCAGCAGTGCTAGGGAGGCTTATAGCAATCAGCCCCAGCATTTT.

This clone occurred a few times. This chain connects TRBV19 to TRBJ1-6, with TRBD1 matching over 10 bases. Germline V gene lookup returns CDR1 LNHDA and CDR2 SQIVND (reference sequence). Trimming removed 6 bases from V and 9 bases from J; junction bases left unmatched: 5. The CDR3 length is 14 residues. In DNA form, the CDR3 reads TGTGCCAGTAGGCTGGGACAGGGGATTTCACCCCTCCACTTT. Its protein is CASRLGQGISPLHF.

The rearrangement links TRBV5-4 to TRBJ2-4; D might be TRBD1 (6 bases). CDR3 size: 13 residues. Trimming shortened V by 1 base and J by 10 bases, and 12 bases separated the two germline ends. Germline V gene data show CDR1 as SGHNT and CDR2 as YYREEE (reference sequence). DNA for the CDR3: TGTGCCAGCAGCTTGTCGGACAGCCGAATTCAGTACTTC. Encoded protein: CASSLSDSRIQYF.

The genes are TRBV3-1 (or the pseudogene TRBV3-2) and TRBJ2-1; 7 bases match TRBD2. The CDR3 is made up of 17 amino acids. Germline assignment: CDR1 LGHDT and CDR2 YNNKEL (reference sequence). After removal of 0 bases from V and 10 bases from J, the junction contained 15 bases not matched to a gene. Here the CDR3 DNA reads TGTGCCAGCAGCCAAGATTCCCCCGGGGGGAGGGGTGGCGAGCAGTTCTTC. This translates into CASSQDSPGGRGGEQFF.

The CDR3 loop reads CASSLANRAPDTQYF. As DNA, the CDR3 is TGCGCCAGCAGCTTGGCCAACCGCGCCCCAGATACGCAGTATTTT. The rearrangement links TRBV5-1 to TRBJ2-3; D remains unclear. V was clipped by 0 bases and J by 4 bases, with 12 bases between them. Germline assignment: CDR1 SGHRS and CDR2 YFSETQ. The CDR3 consists of 15 residues. The full variable domain, rest sourced from reference TRBV5-1 and TRBJ2-3, is KAGVTQTPRYLIKTRGQQVTLSCSPISGHRSVSWYQQTPGQGLQFLFEYFSETQRNKGNFPGRFSGRQFSNSRSEMNVSTLELGDSALYLCASSLANRAPDTQYFGPGTRLTVL.

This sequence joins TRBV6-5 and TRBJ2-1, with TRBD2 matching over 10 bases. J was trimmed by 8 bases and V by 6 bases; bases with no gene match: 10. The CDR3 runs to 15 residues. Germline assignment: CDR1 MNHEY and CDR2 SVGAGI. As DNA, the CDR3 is TGTGCCAGCAGACTCCCACTAGCGGGGTACGATGAGCAGTTCTTC. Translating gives CASRLPLAGYDEQFF.

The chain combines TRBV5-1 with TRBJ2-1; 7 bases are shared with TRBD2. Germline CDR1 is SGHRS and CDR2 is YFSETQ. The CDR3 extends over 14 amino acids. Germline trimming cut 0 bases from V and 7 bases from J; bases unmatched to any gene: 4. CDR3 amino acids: CASSLDVGGNEQFF. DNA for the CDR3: TGCGCCAGCAGCTTGGACGTGGGGGGGAATGAGCAGTTCTTC. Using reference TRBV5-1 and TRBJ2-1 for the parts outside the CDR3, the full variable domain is KAGVTQTPRYLIKTRGQQVTLSCSPISGHRSVSWYQQTPGQGLQFLFEYFSETQRNKGNFPGRFSGRQFSNSRSEMNVSTLELGDSALYLCASSLDVGGNEQFFGPGTRLTVL.

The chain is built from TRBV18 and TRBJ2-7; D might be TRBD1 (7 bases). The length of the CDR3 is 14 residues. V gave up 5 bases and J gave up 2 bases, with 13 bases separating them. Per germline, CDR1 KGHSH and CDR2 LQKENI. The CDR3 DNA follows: TGTGCCAGCTCAGATTCAGGGGGGACCTACGAGCAGTACTTC. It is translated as CASSDSGGTYEQYF.

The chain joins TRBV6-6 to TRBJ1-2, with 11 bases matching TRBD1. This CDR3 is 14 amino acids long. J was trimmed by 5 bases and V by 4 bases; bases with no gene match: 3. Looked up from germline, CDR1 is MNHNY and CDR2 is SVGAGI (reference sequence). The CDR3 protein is CASSSGTGGYGYTF. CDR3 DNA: TGTGCCAGCAGTTCCGGGACAGGGGGGTATGGCTACACCTTC.

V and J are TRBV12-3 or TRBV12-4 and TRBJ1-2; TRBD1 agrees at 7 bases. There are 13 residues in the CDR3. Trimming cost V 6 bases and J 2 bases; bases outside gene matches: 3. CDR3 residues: CASRDRVNYGYTF. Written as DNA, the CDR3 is TGTGCCAGCAGAGACAGGGTGAACTATGGCTACACCTTC.

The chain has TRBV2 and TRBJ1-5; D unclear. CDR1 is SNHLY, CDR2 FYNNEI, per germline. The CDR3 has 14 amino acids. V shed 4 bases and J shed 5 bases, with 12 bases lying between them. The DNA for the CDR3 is TGTGCCAGCAGTGCCATCGACGGGGATCAGCCCCAGCATTTT. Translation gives CASSAIDGDQPQHF. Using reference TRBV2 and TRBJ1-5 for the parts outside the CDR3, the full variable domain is EPEVTQTPSHQVTQMGQEVILRCVPISNHLYFYWYRQILGQKVEFLVSFYNNEISEKSEIFDDQFSVERPDGSNFTLKIRSTKLEDSAMYFCASSAIDGDQPQHFGDGTRLSIL.

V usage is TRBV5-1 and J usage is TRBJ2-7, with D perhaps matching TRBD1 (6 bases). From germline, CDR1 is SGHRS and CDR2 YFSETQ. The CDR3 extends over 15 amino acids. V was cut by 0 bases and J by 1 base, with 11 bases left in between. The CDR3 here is CASSLDRDGSYEQYF. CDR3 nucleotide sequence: TGCGCCAGCAGCTTGGACAGGGATGGTTCCTACGAGCAGTACTTC.

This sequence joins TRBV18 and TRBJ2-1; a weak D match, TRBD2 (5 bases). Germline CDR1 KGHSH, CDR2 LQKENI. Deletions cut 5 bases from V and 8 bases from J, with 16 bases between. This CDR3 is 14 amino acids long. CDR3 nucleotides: TGTGCCAGCTCATCAGCGGTCAAACCCCATGAGCAGTTCTTC. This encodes CASSSAVKPHEQFF. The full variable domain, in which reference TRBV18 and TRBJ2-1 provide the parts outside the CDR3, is NAGVMQNPRHLVRRRGQEARLRCSPMKGHSHVYWYRQLPEEGLKFMVYLQKENIIDESGMPKERFSAEFPKEGPSILRIQQVVRGDSAAYFCASSSAVKPHEQFFGPGTRLTVL.

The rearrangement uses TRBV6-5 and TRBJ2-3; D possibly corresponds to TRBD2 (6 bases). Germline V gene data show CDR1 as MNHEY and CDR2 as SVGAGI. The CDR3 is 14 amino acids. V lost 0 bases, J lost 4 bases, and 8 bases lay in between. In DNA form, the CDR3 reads TGTGCCAGCAGTTACTCGCGGGACGCAGATACGCAGTATTTT. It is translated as CASSYSRDADTQYF.

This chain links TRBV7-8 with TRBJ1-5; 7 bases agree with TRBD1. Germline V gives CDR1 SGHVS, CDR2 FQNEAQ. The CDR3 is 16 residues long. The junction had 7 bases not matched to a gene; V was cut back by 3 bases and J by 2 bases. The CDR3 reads CASSLGGQERNQPQHF. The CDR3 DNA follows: TGTGCCAGCAGCTTGGGTGGACAGGAACGCAATCAGCCCCAGCATTTT.

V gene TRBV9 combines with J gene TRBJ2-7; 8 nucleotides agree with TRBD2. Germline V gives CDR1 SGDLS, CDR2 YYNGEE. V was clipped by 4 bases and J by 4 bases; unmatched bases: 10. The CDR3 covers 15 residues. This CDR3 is CASSTSAGASYEQYF. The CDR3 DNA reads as TGTGCCAGCAGCACCTCAGCGGGGGCCTCTTACGAGCAGTACTTC. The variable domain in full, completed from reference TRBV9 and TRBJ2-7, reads DSGVTQTPKHLITATGQRVTLRCSPRSGDLSVYWYQQSLDQGLQFLIQYYNGEERAKGNILERFSAQQFPDLHSELNLSSLELGDSALYFCASSTSAGASYEQYFGPGTRLTVT.

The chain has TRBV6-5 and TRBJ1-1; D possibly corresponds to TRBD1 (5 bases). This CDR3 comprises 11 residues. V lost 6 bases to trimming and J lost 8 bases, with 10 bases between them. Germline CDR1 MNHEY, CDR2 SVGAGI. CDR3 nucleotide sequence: TGTGCCAGCAGCGGCCGGACAGAAGCTTTCTTT. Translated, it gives CASSGRTEAFF.

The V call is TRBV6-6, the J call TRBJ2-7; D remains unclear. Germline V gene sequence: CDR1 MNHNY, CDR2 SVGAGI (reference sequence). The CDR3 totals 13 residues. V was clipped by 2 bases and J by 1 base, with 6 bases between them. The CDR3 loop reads CASSYSQSYEQYF. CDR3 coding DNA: TGTGCCAGCAGTTACAGCCAATCCTACGAGCAGTACTTC.

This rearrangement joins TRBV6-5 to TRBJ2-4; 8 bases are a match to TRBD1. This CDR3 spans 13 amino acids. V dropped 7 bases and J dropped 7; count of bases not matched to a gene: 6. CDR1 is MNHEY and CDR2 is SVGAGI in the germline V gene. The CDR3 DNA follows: TGTGCCAGCACCCGACAGGGGTCCAACATTCAGTACTTC. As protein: CASTRQGSNIQYF.

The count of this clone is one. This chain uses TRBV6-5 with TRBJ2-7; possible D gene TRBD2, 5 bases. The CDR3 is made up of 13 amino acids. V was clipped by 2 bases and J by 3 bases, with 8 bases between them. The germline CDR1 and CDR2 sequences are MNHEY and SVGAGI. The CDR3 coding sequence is TGTGCCAGCAGTTACACTGAGGGCTACGAGCAGTACTTC. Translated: CASSYTEGYEQYF.

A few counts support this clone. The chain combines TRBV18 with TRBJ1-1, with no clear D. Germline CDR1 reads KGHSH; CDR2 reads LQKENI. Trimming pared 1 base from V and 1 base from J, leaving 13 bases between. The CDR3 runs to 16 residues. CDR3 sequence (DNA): TGTGCCAGCTCACCACGAACCACAGATTCGAACACTGAAGCTTTCTTT. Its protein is CASSPRTTDSNTEAFF.

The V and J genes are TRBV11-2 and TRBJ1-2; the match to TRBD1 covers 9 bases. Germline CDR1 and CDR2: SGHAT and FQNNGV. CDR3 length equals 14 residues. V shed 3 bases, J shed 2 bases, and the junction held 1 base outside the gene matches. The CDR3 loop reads CASSFGTGNYGYTF. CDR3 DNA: TGTGCCAGCAGCTTCGGGACAGGGAACTATGGCTACACCTTC. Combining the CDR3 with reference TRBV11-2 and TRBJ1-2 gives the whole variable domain EAGVAQSPRYKIIEKRQSVAFWCNPISGHATLYWYQQILGQGPKLLIQFQNNGVVDDSQLPKDRFSAERLKGVDSTLKIQPAKLEDSAVYLCASSFGTGNYGYTFGSGTRLTVV.

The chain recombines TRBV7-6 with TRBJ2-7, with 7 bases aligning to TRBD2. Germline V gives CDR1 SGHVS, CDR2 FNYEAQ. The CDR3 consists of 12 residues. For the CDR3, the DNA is TGTGCCAGCAGCTCTACCACTAGCGTTCTTGAGGTC. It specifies CASSSTTSVLEV.